The rows below give T cell receptor beta chains drawn from one sample of a study of T cell changes during pregnancy in multiple sclerosis. Clones were sequenced by immunoSEQ multiplex PCR, and TCRdb holds only the in-frame ones, with some missing. This table has about 75,000 clones, 94% appearing once. The sequencing here drew on CD4+ T cells from peripheral blood mononuclear cells, taken after pregnancy. The receptor set was obtained from a female donor with multiple sclerosis, enrolled in a pregnancy study. CDR3s include the opening cysteine and the closing phenylalanine or tryptophan. A D gene is named only where the DNA matches it firmly. A row's size may be missing; if present it is once, few, many or a size class.

DNA: TGTGCCAGCTCTCCCTTCACAGATACGCAGTATTTT
CDR3: CASSPFTDTQYF
size: .
V: TRBV18
J: TRBJ2-3
D: .

DNA: TGTGCCAGCACCTATCACGGGGAGCTGTTTTTT
CDR3: CASTYHGELFF
size: .
V: TRBV2
J: TRBJ2-2
D: .

DNA: TGTGCCAGTAGTATGGGCAGGGGGTCCTCCTACGAGCAGTACTTC
CDR3: CASSMGRGSSYEQYF
size: .
V: TRBV19
J: TRBJ2-7
D: TRBD1

DNA: TGTGCCAGTAGCCTCCGGGGGTCTGGAAACACCATATATTTT
CDR3: CASSLRGSGNTIYF
size: .
V: TRBV19
J: TRBJ1-3
D: .

DNA: TGTGCCATCAGTAAAGGGACAGAAGAGACCCAGTACTTC
CDR3: CAISKGTEETQYF
size: .
V: TRBV10-3
J: TRBJ2-5
D: TRBD1

DNA: TGTGCCAGCAGTTCCCCACAGGGGCCGGGCACTGAAGCTTTCTTT
CDR3: CASSSPQGPGTEAFF
size: .
V: TRBV28
J: TRBJ1-1
D: TRBD1

DNA: TGTGCCAGCATCCCGACAGGGGATCTTGGAAACACCATATATTTT
CDR3: CASIPTGDLGNTIYF
size: .
V: TRBV6-1
J: TRBJ1-3
D: TRBD1

DNA: TGTGCCAGTAGTATAGGGCGGGCCGCGCCGGACAATGAGCAGTTCTTC
CDR3: CASSIGRAAPDNEQFF
size: .
V: TRBV19
J: TRBJ2-1
D: .

DNA: TGTGCCAGCAGCTTAGACCGCCGACGGGGTGAAGAAGCTTTCTTT
CDR3: CASSLDRRRGEEAFF
size: .
V: TRBV7-9
J: TRBJ1-1
D: .

DNA: TGTGCCAGCAGCGCTCCAGGGCGAGCCAAAAACATTCAGTACTTC
CDR3: CASSAPGRAKNIQYF
size: .
V: TRBV4-2
J: TRBJ2-4
D: .

DNA: TGCGCCAGCAGCCAAGTATCGGGGGGGAACACTGAAGCTTTCTTT
CDR3: CASSQVSGGNTEAFF
size: .
V: TRBV4-1
J: TRBJ1-1
D: .

DNA: TGTGCCAGCAGCTGGCCCGGGCTAGCGGGAGGAACAGATACGCAGTATTTT
CDR3: CASSWPGLAGGTDTQYF
size: .
V: TRBV5-6
J: TRBJ2-3
D: TRBD2

DNA: TGTGCCAGCAGTTCCGGGACAGGGTGGGCCGAGCAGTACTTC
CDR3: CASSSGTGWAEQYF
size: .
V: TRBV28
J: TRBJ2-7
D: TRBD1

DNA: TGTGCCAGCAGTACCGACAGGGGGCAAGGTGAGCAGTACTTC
CDR3: CASSTDRGQGEQYF
size: .
V: TRBV27
J: TRBJ2-7
D: TRBD1

DNA: TGTGCCAGTAGTCCTAGCGGGAGGACTTTCTACAATGAGCAGTTCTTC
CDR3: CASSPSGRTFYNEQFF
size: .
V: TRBV19
J: TRBJ2-1
D: TRBD2

DNA: TGTGCCACCGCACAGGGGGCAGGGAGCACTGAAGCTTTCTTT
CDR3: CATAQGAGSTEAFF
size: .
V: TRBV6-5
J: TRBJ1-1
D: TRBD1

DNA: TGTGCCAGCAGCTTGGCGGGAATGATCTACGAGCAGTACTTC
CDR3: CASSLAGMIYEQYF
size: .
V: TRBV5-6
J: TRBJ2-7
D: .

DNA: TGTGCCAGCAATCTGGGACTAGCAGGCTATGAGCAGTTCTTC
CDR3: CASNLGLAGYEQFF
size: once
V: TRBV28
J: TRBJ2-1
D: TRBD2

DNA: TGTGCCAGCAGTTACGGGAGCGCCCGCACAGATACGCAGTATTTT
CDR3: CASSYGSARTDTQYF
size: .
V: TRBV6-5
J: TRBJ2-3
D: .

DNA: TGTGCCAGCAGCCCAGAAGGAGTAAGCACAGATACGCAGTATTTT
CDR3: CASSPEGVSTDTQYF
size: .
V: TRBV5-8
J: TRBJ2-3
D: .

DNA: TGTGCCAGCAGCTTAGGGGCAGGTGGGTCCTACGAGCAGTACTTC
CDR3: CASSLGAGGSYEQYF
size: .
V: TRBV11-2
J: TRBJ2-7
D: .

DNA: TGTGCCAGCAGTTCGAGCGGGATTCCCTACGAGCAGTACTTC
CDR3: CASSSSGIPYEQYF
size: .
V: TRBV27
J: TRBJ2-7
D: TRBD2

DNA: TGTGCCAGCAACCCGGGACAGGGGAGCTCTGGGGCCAACGTCCTGACTTTC
CDR3: CASNPGQGSSGANVLTF
size: once
V: TRBV4-2
J: TRBJ2-6
D: TRBD1